The clone carrying this T cell receptor (beta chain) was found many times. These data come from a study of blood T cell repertoires in COVID-19. Some clones are missing from TCRdb's copy, which holds only in-frame ones; the method was immunoSEQ multiplex PCR. The sample carries 310,000 or so clones, roughly 87% recorded once. Participants spanned ages about 18 to 100 years and resided in about 24 US areas. Cohort assignment relied on participant-reported clinical history. Recovery among Cohort 3 donors was established by two negative PCRs, clearance, or symptom resolution. Germline V lookup: CDR1 MDHEN, CDR2 SYDVKM. Trimming took off 3 bases at V and 3 bases at J, with 12 bases between the two ends. This CDR3 comprises 15 residues.

V usage is TRBV28 and J usage is TRBJ2-1, with TRBD1 as a possible D gene (6 bases). The clonotype originates from a woman between 18 and 29 years old who had recovered from COVID-19. The sequencing input was PBMCs or T cells enriched from blood (not recorded which). The CDR3 DNA is TGTGCCAGCAGTTTGGGGCAGGGGATCTACAATGAGCAGTTCTTC. As protein: CASSLGQGIYNEQFF.